The rows below give T cell receptor beta chains drawn from one sample of a study of blood T cell repertoires in COVID-19. Libraries were prepared by immunoSEQ multiplex PCR; TCRdb keeps only in-frame clonotypes and omits some of them. Of 200,000 to 250,000 clones in the sample, 70% to 90% were seen once. Sequenced: peripheral blood. The receptors derive from a man aged 30-40 years who had recovered from COVID-19. The CDR3 runs from the conserved cysteine through the conserved F or W.

cdr3_length,v_call,cdr3_aa
19,TRBV5-1,CASSLFAFGRGLTTDTQYF
14,TRBV4-2,CASSQDGGVYGYTF
16,TRBV10-2,CASSVKGVVEGYGYTF
15,TRBV28,CASSKLSSYNSPLHF
15,TRBV6-5,CASSPWSAGGETQYF
16,TRBV19,CASSSDRGRRHQPQHF
16,TRBV5-1,CASGPGTGALTGELFF
13,TRBV4-1,CASSSHITGELFF
19,TRBV19,CASSPRLAGGTRGTGELFF
10,TRBV20-1,CSASVYEQYF
11,TRBV13,CASGANTEAFF
15,TRBV10-3,CAISFDGGSTDTQYF
12,TRBV30,CAWIQAESGYTF
16,TRBV10-1,CASSPAGTSGIETQYF
14,TRBV19,CASASLVANYGYTF
15,TRBV5-1,CASSSTTLGPTEAFF
14,TRBV6-5,CASSYFLRDTEAFF
14,TRBV5-1,CASSLVRGNTEAFF
13,TRBV24-1,CATSRGVAYEQYF
12,TRBV29-1,CSPTGLGNEQFF
16,TRBV5-4,CASSLAPGTSGGTQYF
16,TRBV18,CATRGGLFSSYNEQFF